A selection of T cell receptor beta chains follows, all from one sample in a study of T cells in Graves' hyperthyroidism and ophthalmopathy. TCRdb ran MiXCR on the multiplex PCR reads and lists one entry per CDR3 protein. The table includes about 520,000 distinct CDR3 sequences, less than 25% detected once. Sequencing was done on a sample of blood. The receptors here all came from a man between 18 and 35 years old with Graves' hyperthyroidism. CDR3s include the opening cysteine and the closing phenylalanine or tryptophan. Fields, in order: J gene, V gene, clone size, D gene, CDR3 DNA, CDR3 protein. A D gene is named only where the DNA matches it firmly. Part of the rows lack a size; the others show once, few, many or a class for expanded clones.

>TRBJ2-7|TRBV6-5|many|.
TGTGCCAGCCCAAGCTCCTACGAGCAGTACTTC
CASPSSYEQYF
>TRBJ2-5|TRBV5-1|once|TRBD1
TGCGCCAGCAGCTCACCGGGGACAGGCCAAGAGACCCAGTACTTC
CASSSPGTGQETQYF
>TRBJ2-7|TRBV27|many|.
TGTGCCAGCAGTTTACGAAGGCGCGGGGACAGCTCCTACGAGCAGTACTTC
CASSLRRRGDSSYEQYF
>TRBJ2-2|TRBV18|few|.
TGTGCCAGCTCACCCAGACAGCCCACCGGGGAGCTGTTTTTT
CASSPRQPTGELFF
>TRBJ1-2|TRBV6-5|many|.
TGTGCCAGCAGTTACCGGGGTGGGGCCTCAGTTTATGGCTACACCTTC
CASSYRGGASVYGYTF
>TRBJ1-2|TRBV28|many|.
TGTGCCAGCAGTTTAAGTGTACGGGGGGCGGGCTACACCTTC
CASSLSVRGAGYTF
>TRBJ2-7|TRBV19|few|.
TGTGCCAGAAGTATCGTAGCGGCCTCCTACGAGCAGTACTTC
CARSIVAASYEQYF
>TRBJ2-5|TRBV10-3|many|.
TGTGCCATCGGGATCGACCCAGAGACCCAGTACTTC
CAIGIDPETQYF
>TRBJ2-7|TRBV12-3/TRBV12-4|many|.
TGTGCCAGCAGTCTAACCCCGGACAACTCCTACAAGCAGTACTTC
CASSLTPDNSYKQYF
>TRBJ2-2|TRBV6-1|many|.
TGTCCTCCTATCCCAGGGGAGGACGGGGAGCTGTTTTTT
CPPIPGEDGELFF
>TRBJ2-7|TRBV20-1|many|.
TGCAGTGCGGAAGACCCAGCCTACGAGCAGTACTTC
CSAEDPAYEQYF
>TRBJ2-2|TRBV7-2|many|TRBD1
TGTGCCAGCAGCGAGGAAGGGGGCTACACCGGGGAGCTGTTTTTT
CASSEEGGYTGELFF
>TRBJ1-1|TRBV30|many|.
TGTGCCTGGAGCCCAACCCCGGTAGGGGCAATCAGGGAAGCTTTCTTT
CAWSPTPVGAIREAFF
>TRBJ1-1|TRBV12-3/TRBV12-4|.|.
TGTGCCAGCACTTCCTTCGACGGCGGGTTCATGAACACTGAAGCTTTCTTT
CASTSFDGGFMNTEAFF
>TRBJ2-5|TRBV12-3/TRBV12-4|.|TRBD1
TGTGCCAGCAGTTGGGGGACAGGTGACACGGAGACCCAGTACTTC
CASSWGTGDTETQYF
>TRBJ1-6|TRBV6-1|.|TRBD1
TGTGCCAGCAGTCGGGACAGGGAGGCACCCCTCCACTTT
CASSRDREAPLHF
>TRBJ1-1|TRBV6-1|.|TRBD1
TGTGCCAGCAGTAAACAGGGGTCGGCTGAAGCTTTCTTT
CASSKQGSAEAFF